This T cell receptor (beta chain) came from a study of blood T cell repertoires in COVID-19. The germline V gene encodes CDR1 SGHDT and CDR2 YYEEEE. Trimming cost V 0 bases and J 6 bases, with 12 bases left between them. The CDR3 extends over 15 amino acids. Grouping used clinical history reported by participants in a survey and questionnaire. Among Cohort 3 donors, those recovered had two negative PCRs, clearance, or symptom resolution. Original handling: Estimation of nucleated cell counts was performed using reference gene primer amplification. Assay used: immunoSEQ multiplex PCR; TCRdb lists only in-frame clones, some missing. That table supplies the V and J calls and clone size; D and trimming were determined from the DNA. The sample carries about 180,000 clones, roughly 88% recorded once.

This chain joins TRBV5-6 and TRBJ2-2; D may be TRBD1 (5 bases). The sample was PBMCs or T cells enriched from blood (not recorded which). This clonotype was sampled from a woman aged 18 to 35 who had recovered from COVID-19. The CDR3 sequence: CASSLGLPGPGELFF. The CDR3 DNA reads TGTGCCAGCAGCTTGGGACTCCCAGGGCCCGGGGAGCTGTTTTTT.